One sample yielded the 5 T cell receptor beta chains listed below, sequenced in a study of cytomegalovirus exposure and HLA in healthy donors. PCR involved 60 Vbeta and 13 Jbeta primers. Data came from immunoSEQ multiplex PCR; TCRdb stores just in-frame clones and leaves some out. Of approximately 160,000 clones listed, about 80% were seen once; the top ten hold 1%. Sequenced input: PBMCs. All receptors derive from a woman aged 50 to 60 in good health and CMV-seropositive.

This chain joins TRBV28 and TRBJ2-7; D might be TRBD2 (6 bases). CDR1 and CDR2 from the germline V gene are MDHEN and SYDVKM. The CDR3 runs to 14 residues. Trimming took 2 bases from V and 3 from J, leaving 11 bases between them. The CDR3 sequence is CASSLGTDFYEQYF. The CDR3 region has the DNA TGTGCCAGCAGTTTAGGGACTGATTTCTACGAGCAGTACTTC. The full variable domain, rest sourced from reference TRBV28 and TRBJ2-7, is DVKVTQSSRYLVKRTGEKVFLECVQDMDHENMFWYRQDPGLGLRLIYFSYDVKMKEKGDIPEGYSVSREKKERFSLILESASTNQTSMYLCASSLGTDFYEQYFGPGTRLTVT.

The V and J genes are TRBV6-6 and TRBJ1-2; TRBD1 matches 7 bases. CDR3 length: 12 residues. Germline loops: CDR1 MNHNY, CDR2 SVGAGI (reference sequence). V gave up 10 bases and J gave up 7 bases; unmatched junction bases: 9. This chain's CDR3 is CATRGGPVGYTF. The CDR3 DNA reads as TGTGCCACCCGAGGGGGCCCTGTTGGCTACACCTTC.

The chain uses TRBV10-3 and TRBJ2-3; TRBD1 matches 8 bases. This CDR3 has 14 amino acids. V dropped 6 bases and J dropped 6; count of bases not matched to a gene: 8. The germline gives CDR1 ENHRY, CDR2 SYGVKD. The CDR3 reads CAIRVAGGGDTQYF. The CDR3, as DNA: TGTGCCATCAGGGTGGCAGGGGGCGGGGATACGCAGTATTTT.

The rearrangement links TRBV7-9 to TRBJ1-2, with D tentatively TRBD1 (6 bases). The CDR3 is made up of 17 amino acids. The V and J ends lost 4 bases and 4 bases respectively, with 22 bases between them. Germline V CDR1 and CDR2: SEHNR, FQNEAQ (reference sequence). CDR3 sequence: CASSSYAGTSAGYGYTF. The CDR3 region has the DNA TGTGCCAGCAGCTCATACGCCGGGACATCCGCGGGCTATGGCTACACCTTC. The full variable domain, completed using reference TRBV7-9 and TRBJ1-2, is DTGVSQNPRHKITKRGQNVTFRCDPISEHNRLYWYRQTLGQGPEFLTYFQNEAQLEKSRLLSDRFSAERPKGSFSTLEIQRTEQGDSAMYLCASSSYAGTSAGYGYTFGSGTRLTVV.

This rearrangement joins TRBV2 to TRBJ2-7; TRBD1 matches 7 bases. Trimming at V came to 8 bases and at J to 5 bases, leaving 9 bases not matched to a gene. The CDR3 is 13 residues long. Germline V lookup: CDR1 SNHLY, CDR2 FYNNEI. This CDR3 reads CASYRGPPNEQYF. In nucleotides, the CDR3 is TGTGCCAGCTACAGGGGACCGCCGAACGAGCAGTACTTC.